A selection of T cell receptor beta chains follows, all from one sample in a study of cytomegalovirus exposure and HLA in healthy donors. Assay: immunoSEQ multiplex PCR; the TCRdb copy retains only in-frame clones and omits some. The table shows 120,000 to 150,000 clones, with about 82% occurring only once. The source material was PBMCs. Source of these receptors: a woman in her thirties or forties in good health and CMV-seropositive. Each CDR3 is given with its conserved first and last residue. The order of the fields is J gene, clone size, V gene, D gene, CDR3 DNA, CDR3 protein. D genes are given only for firm matches. Clone size appears in some rows only: once, few, many, or a class for an expanded clone.

j_call: TRBJ1-3; clone_size: NA; v_call: TRBV11-2; d_call: NA; cdr3_nt: TGTGCCAGCAGCTTAGAGTCAGTTCCTTCCATATATTTT; cdr3_aa: CASSLESVPSIYF
j_call: TRBJ1-2; clone_size: NA; v_call: TRBV11-2; d_call: NA; cdr3_nt: TGTGCCAGCAGCCTCGGATTGTCAGGCTATGGCTACACCTTC; cdr3_aa: CASSLGLSGYGYTF
j_call: TRBJ1-5; clone_size: NA; v_call: TRBV5-1; d_call: NA; cdr3_nt: TGCGCCAGCAGCTTGGGGCACAGTGTGGAATCAGCCCAGCATTTT; cdr3_aa: CASSLGHSVESAQHF
j_call: TRBJ1-1; clone_size: NA; v_call: TRBV30; d_call: NA; cdr3_nt: TGTGCCTGGAGCAGTTGGGGGGGCCAGGTAACTGAAGCTTTCTTT; cdr3_aa: CAWSSWGGQVTEAFF
j_call: TRBJ2-1; clone_size: NA; v_call: TRBV23-1; d_call: TRBD1; cdr3_nt: TGCGCCAGCAGTCTGACGGACAGGGGCAATGAGCAGTTCTTC; cdr3_aa: CASSLTDRGNEQFF
j_call: TRBJ2-3; clone_size: NA; v_call: TRBV28; d_call: TRBD2; cdr3_nt: TGTGCCAGCACTTCCTTGGCCGGGACTAGCGGAACCCACACAGATACGCAGTATTTT; cdr3_aa: CASTSLAGTSGTHTDTQYF
j_call: TRBJ1-4; clone_size: NA; v_call: TRBV4-1; d_call: NA; cdr3_nt: TGCGCCAGCAGCCAACGGGAGGTGGGGACCTCGGGTGAAAAACTGTTTTTT; cdr3_aa: CASSQREVGTSGEKLFF
j_call: TRBJ1-5; clone_size: medium-sized; v_call: TRBV5-1; d_call: NA; cdr3_nt: TGCGCCAGCAGCTTCGATGGCAGCAATCAGCCCCAGCATTTT; cdr3_aa: CASSFDGSNQPQHF
j_call: TRBJ1-1; clone_size: NA; v_call: TRBV4-1; d_call: TRBD1; cdr3_nt: TGCGCCAGCCGGGACAGGGCCTCAGGGGGACCCCAGGAAGCTTTCTTT; cdr3_aa: CASRDRASGGPQEAFF
j_call: TRBJ2-1; clone_size: NA; v_call: TRBV6-1; d_call: NA; cdr3_nt: TGTGCCAGCAGTGAAAACAGGTTCAATGGGTATGAGCAGTTCTTC; cdr3_aa: CASSENRFNGYEQFF
j_call: TRBJ1-1; clone_size: NA; v_call: TRBV29-1; d_call: NA; cdr3_nt: TGCAGCGTTGGGGAGGCGTTAAGGACTGAAGCTTTCTTT; cdr3_aa: CSVGEALRTEAFF
j_call: TRBJ1-1; clone_size: NA; v_call: TRBV6-6; d_call: NA; cdr3_nt: TGTGCCAGCAGATCAACCAGTGCCCATGAAGCTTTCTTT; cdr3_aa: CASRSTSAHEAFF
j_call: TRBJ1-2; clone_size: few; v_call: TRBV4-2; d_call: NA; cdr3_nt: TGTGCCAGCAGCCAAGTAATGGACAGTGGCTACACCTTC; cdr3_aa: CASSQVMDSGYTF
j_call: TRBJ1-3; clone_size: NA; v_call: TRBV30; d_call: NA; cdr3_nt: TGTGCCTTTGGCAACAGTAGGATATATTTT; cdr3_aa: CAFGNSRIYF
j_call: TRBJ2-7; clone_size: NA; v_call: TRBV5-1; d_call: TRBD1; cdr3_nt: TGCGCCAGCAGCATCGGACAGGGGGCTTGGGAGCAGTACTTC; cdr3_aa: CASSIGQGAWEQYF
j_call: TRBJ2-3; clone_size: NA; v_call: TRBV7-8; d_call: TRBD1; cdr3_nt: TGTGCCAGCAGCTTAGGCTCCCGGGACAGGGGCACAGATACGCAGTATTTT; cdr3_aa: CASSLGSRDRGTDTQYF
j_call: TRBJ2-7; clone_size: NA; v_call: TRBV19; d_call: TRBD1; cdr3_nt: TGTGCCAGTAGTATGGGACAGGGCTACGAGCAGTACTTC; cdr3_aa: CASSMGQGYEQYF
j_call: TRBJ2-5; clone_size: NA; v_call: TRBV5-5; d_call: TRBD1; cdr3_nt: TGTGCCAGCAACTCACGGGACAGGGAGGGGACCCAGTACTTC; cdr3_aa: CASNSRDREGTQYF
j_call: TRBJ2-1; clone_size: NA; v_call: TRBV7-6; d_call: TRBD2; cdr3_nt: TGTGCCAGCAGCTTAACAGCGGGGGGCTCCTACAATGAGCAGTTCTTC; cdr3_aa: CASSLTAGGSYNEQFF
j_call: TRBJ2-2; clone_size: NA; v_call: TRBV10-3; d_call: TRBD1; cdr3_nt: TGTGCCATCAGTGAGACCCGGACAGGAAACACCGGGGAGCTGTTTTTT; cdr3_aa: CAISETRTGNTGELFF
j_call: TRBJ2-5; clone_size: NA; v_call: TRBV15; d_call: TRBD2; cdr3_nt: TGTGCCACCAGCAGACAGACTAGCGGGAGGGAGACCCAGTACTTC; cdr3_aa: CATSRQTSGRETQYF
j_call: TRBJ1-1; clone_size: NA; v_call: TRBV28; d_call: TRBD1; cdr3_nt: TGTGCCGTTACTCCACAGGGGGTCAACACTGAAGCTTTCTTT; cdr3_aa: CAVTPQGVNTEAFF
j_call: TRBJ1-1; clone_size: NA; v_call: TRBV28; d_call: TRBD1; cdr3_nt: TGTGCCAGCGGTTCCGGGACAGGGAGCCGTGGCACTGAAGCTTTCTTT; cdr3_aa: CASGSGTGSRGTEAFF
j_call: TRBJ2-7; clone_size: NA; v_call: TRBV10-2; d_call: TRBD1; cdr3_nt: TGCGCCAGCCAGGTGGCCGGACAGGGGCGAAGTAGGGAGCAGTACTTC; cdr3_aa: CASQVAGQGRSREQYF
j_call: TRBJ2-4; clone_size: NA; v_call: TRBV7-2; d_call: NA; cdr3_nt: TGTGCCAGCAGCCCCTTTCTGAGGGGGGGGGTAGCCAAAAACATTCAGTACTTC; cdr3_aa: CASSPFLRGGVAKNIQYF
j_call: TRBJ2-2; clone_size: NA; v_call: TRBV4-1; d_call: NA; cdr3_nt: TGCGCCAGCAGCCCGATAGCCCACACCGGGGAGCTGTTTTTT; cdr3_aa: CASSPIAHTGELFF
j_call: TRBJ2-1; clone_size: NA; v_call: TRBV11-3; d_call: NA; cdr3_nt: TGTGCCAGCAGCAACCTAGACAGATGGGGGGAGAGAACCAATGAGCAGTTCTTC; cdr3_aa: CASSNLDRWGERTNEQFF
j_call: TRBJ1-4; clone_size: NA; v_call: TRBV5-1; d_call: TRBD1; cdr3_nt: TGCGCCAGCAGCTTGAAACAGGGGGGGGGTGAAAAACTGTTTTTT; cdr3_aa: CASSLKQGGGEKLFF
j_call: TRBJ2-7; clone_size: NA; v_call: TRBV30; d_call: TRBD1; cdr3_nt: TGTGCCTGGAGTGAGGAGACAGGGAGATACGAGCAGTACTTC; cdr3_aa: CAWSEETGRYEQYF
j_call: TRBJ2-5; clone_size: few; v_call: TRBV4-2; d_call: NA; cdr3_nt: TGTGCCAGCAGCCGGGCCGGAAGCGGGCTAGAAGAGACCCAGTACTTC; cdr3_aa: CASSRAGSGLEETQYF
j_call: TRBJ1-1; clone_size: NA; v_call: TRBV28; d_call: NA; cdr3_nt: TGTGCCAGCAGTTTGGGAGGGGTTGACACTGAAGCTTTCTTT; cdr3_aa: CASSLGGVDTEAFF
j_call: TRBJ2-5; clone_size: NA; v_call: TRBV9; d_call: TRBD2; cdr3_nt: TGTGCCAGCAGCCCCCAGTTAAAGGGGAGGCTAGCGGCCCAGTACTTC; cdr3_aa: CASSPQLKGRLAAQYF
j_call: TRBJ2-1; clone_size: NA; v_call: TRBV7-2; d_call: NA; cdr3_nt: TGTGCCAGCAGCTTAGCGGGGCCCGACACCTACAATGAGCAGTTCTTC; cdr3_aa: CASSLAGPDTYNEQFF
j_call: TRBJ2-3; clone_size: NA; v_call: TRBV7-8; d_call: NA; cdr3_nt: TGTGCCAGCAGTCTAGGGGCTGGACGGAACACAGATACGCAGTATTTT; cdr3_aa: CASSLGAGRNTDTQYF
j_call: TRBJ1-3; clone_size: NA; v_call: TRBV6-1; d_call: NA; cdr3_nt: TGTGCCAGCAGTGCGCGGGAGTCGGGAAACACCATATATTTT; cdr3_aa: CASSARESGNTIYF
j_call: TRBJ1-5; clone_size: NA; v_call: TRBV27; d_call: NA; cdr3_nt: TGTGCCAGCAGTTTTTCCCCGACACTTCAGCCCCAGCATTTT; cdr3_aa: CASSFSPTLQPQHF
j_call: TRBJ2-2; clone_size: NA; v_call: TRBV4-3; d_call: TRBD2; cdr3_nt: TGCGCCAGCAGCCAAGCTAGCGGAAGGAACACCGGGGAGCTGTTTTTT; cdr3_aa: CASSQASGRNTGELFF
j_call: TRBJ1-1; clone_size: NA; v_call: TRBV6-5; d_call: TRBD1; cdr3_nt: TGTGCCAGCAGTTTACCGGGACAGGGGATGAACACTGAAGCTTTCTTT; cdr3_aa: CASSLPGQGMNTEAFF
j_call: TRBJ1-4; clone_size: NA; v_call: TRBV7-2; d_call: TRBD1; cdr3_nt: TGTGCCAGCAGCCAGGACAGGGGAGCAGAAAAACTGTTTTTT; cdr3_aa: CASSQDRGAEKLFF
j_call: TRBJ2-1; clone_size: NA; v_call: TRBV4-2; d_call: TRBD2; cdr3_nt: TGTGCCAGCAGCCATATGACTAGCGGAAACAATGAGCAGTTCTTC; cdr3_aa: CASSHMTSGNNEQFF
j_call: TRBJ2-1; clone_size: NA; v_call: TRBV20-1; d_call: NA; cdr3_nt: TGCAGTGCTAGGGCTCTCAATGAGCAGTTCTTC; cdr3_aa: CSARALNEQFF
j_call: TRBJ1-1; clone_size: NA; v_call: TRBV7-2; d_call: NA; cdr3_nt: TGTGCCAGCAGCACTTGGTCGAACACTGAAGCTTTCTTT; cdr3_aa: CASSTWSNTEAFF
j_call: TRBJ2-1; clone_size: NA; v_call: TRBV9; d_call: NA; cdr3_nt: TGTGCCAGCAGCGTAGCGGAGGGGCCTTCGTTGGACAATGAGCAGTTCTTC; cdr3_aa: CASSVAEGPSLDNEQFF
j_call: TRBJ2-3; clone_size: once; v_call: TRBV14; d_call: NA; cdr3_nt: TGTGCCAGCAGCCAAGTGGGGAGAAGGGAAACGCAGTATTTT; cdr3_aa: CASSQVGRRETQYF
j_call: TRBJ2-7; clone_size: NA; v_call: TRBV6-6; d_call: TRBD2; cdr3_nt: TGTGCCAGCAGTTACTCGCCGGGGGGGACCTACGAGCAGTACTTC; cdr3_aa: CASSYSPGGTYEQYF
j_call: TRBJ1-6; clone_size: NA; v_call: TRBV6-1; d_call: TRBD1; cdr3_nt: TGTGCCAGCCCAGCCGGGACAGGGAATTATTCACCCCTCCACTTT; cdr3_aa: CASPAGTGNYSPLHF
j_call: TRBJ2-3; clone_size: NA; v_call: TRBV7-3; d_call: TRBD2; cdr3_nt: TGTGCCAGCAGCTTAGGTCTAGCGGGGGGCACAGATACGCAGTATTTT; cdr3_aa: CASSLGLAGGTDTQYF
j_call: TRBJ2-1; clone_size: NA; v_call: TRBV7-9; d_call: NA; cdr3_nt: TGTTCCAGCAGCCCCGGGGGAGATGAGCAGTTCTTC; cdr3_aa: CSSSPGGDEQFF
j_call: TRBJ2-3; clone_size: NA; v_call: TRBV2; d_call: TRBD1; cdr3_nt: TGTGCCAGCAAGACAGGGGTCGAGACAGATACGCAGTATTTT; cdr3_aa: CASKTGVETDTQYF
j_call: TRBJ2-7; clone_size: NA; v_call: TRBV6-4; d_call: NA; cdr3_nt: TGTGCCAGCAGCCAGGATTACGGTTACGAGCAGTACTTC; cdr3_aa: CASSQDYGYEQYF
j_call: TRBJ2-7; clone_size: many; v_call: TRBV7-9; d_call: TRBD1; cdr3_nt: TGTGCCAGCAGCTTAGGGACAGGGGACGAGCAGTACTTC; cdr3_aa: CASSLGTGDEQYF
j_call: TRBJ2-5; clone_size: NA; v_call: TRBV28; d_call: TRBD1; cdr3_nt: TGTGCCAGCAGTTTGAACAGGGGGGCTGGAGAGACCCAGTACTTC; cdr3_aa: CASSLNRGAGETQYF
j_call: TRBJ2-3; clone_size: once; v_call: TRBV9; d_call: NA; cdr3_nt: TGTGCCACCGCACGGGGAGGGGGGGCTGGCGCAGATACGCAGTATTTT; cdr3_aa: CATARGGGAGADTQYF
j_call: TRBJ1-2; clone_size: NA; v_call: TRBV7-2; d_call: TRBD1; cdr3_nt: TGTGCCAGCAGCTCCCAGGGGGCTATCTATGGCTACACCTTC; cdr3_aa: CASSSQGAIYGYTF
j_call: TRBJ2-7; clone_size: NA; v_call: TRBV4-2; d_call: TRBD2; cdr3_nt: TGTGCCAGCAGCGGAAGCGGGAGGATGGTCGAGCAGTACTTC; cdr3_aa: CASSGSGRMVEQYF
j_call: TRBJ2-3; clone_size: once; v_call: TRBV5-5; d_call: TRBD2; cdr3_nt: TGTGCCAGCAGCTCACTAGCGGGGAACACAGATACGCAGTATTTT; cdr3_aa: CASSSLAGNTDTQYF
j_call: TRBJ2-5; clone_size: NA; v_call: TRBV29-1; d_call: TRBD1; cdr3_nt: TGCAGCGTGCGAGACAGGGTGGGCGGAGAGACCCAGTACTTC; cdr3_aa: CSVRDRVGGETQYF
j_call: TRBJ1-1; clone_size: few; v_call: TRBV10-3; d_call: TRBD1; cdr3_nt: TGTGCCATCAGTCCGGACAGGGGAAGGAGTGAAGCTTTCTTT; cdr3_aa: CAISPDRGRSEAFF